This T cell receptor beta chain was observed in a study of cytomegalovirus exposure and HLA in healthy donors. Whole-study findings and limits: With further analysis later on, most CMV-associated TCR beta chains appeared HLA-restricted. Certain indistinguishable V segments, among them TRBV6-2 and TRBV6-3, were excluded.

About this clone itself: Its antigen is currently unknown.

Use of 60 Vbeta and 13 Jbeta primers characterized the PCR. Here immunoSEQ multiplex PCR was the method, and the copy in TCRdb shows in-frame clones only, minus some. The data show some 160,000 clones, with over 65% seen just once and 2% to 2.5% held by the top ten. This CDR3 spans 16 amino acids. The germline gives CDR1 SGHRS, CDR2 YFSETQ. V lost 0 bases to trimming and J lost 0 bases, with 12 bases between them. Sequencing input: PBMCs. The TCR comes from a man in his 60s in good health and CMV-seronegative. The chain links TRBV5-1 to TRBJ1-1; D unresolved. In DNA, the CDR3 is TGCGCCAGCAGCTTGGATCGCCCGGGTATGAACACTGAAGCTTTCTTT. Encoded protein: CASSLDRPGMNTEAFF.